This TCR beta chain was recovered during a study of beta chain features in type 1 diabetes. Study-level background: Healthy donors and patients showed comparable age, gender and cell yields. Study results and limitations: Among all four CD4+ subsets, Type 1 diabetes patients had TCRB CDR3s that were moderately but significantly shorter. TCRB rearrangement may or may not be influenced by HLA type; here this remained unresolved.

There are 13 residues in the CDR3. CDR1 and CDR2 from the germline V gene are SEHNR and FQNEAQ (reference sequence). V lost 1 base and J lost 8, with 9 bases in between. This clone has ten or more counts. The antigen is not known. The authors reverse transcribed all of the isolated RNA, so sequencing captured expressed TCRB transcripts. Some 3.4 million reads were obtained on average from naive, central memory and regulatory T cell samples. Here immunoSEQ multiplex PCR was the method, and the copy in TCRdb shows in-frame clones only, minus some. The sample consists of roughly 160,000 clones, 7.5% to 9.5% of them appearing once.

The clonotype comes from a woman under 30 with type 1 diabetes. The chain is built from TRBV7-9 and TRBJ2-1; no firm D call. Specimen: central memory CD4+ T cells from blood. Here the CDR3 DNA reads TGTGCCAGCAGCTTAGATCACCAGGATGAGCAGTTCTTC. Amino acids: CASSLDHQDEQFF.